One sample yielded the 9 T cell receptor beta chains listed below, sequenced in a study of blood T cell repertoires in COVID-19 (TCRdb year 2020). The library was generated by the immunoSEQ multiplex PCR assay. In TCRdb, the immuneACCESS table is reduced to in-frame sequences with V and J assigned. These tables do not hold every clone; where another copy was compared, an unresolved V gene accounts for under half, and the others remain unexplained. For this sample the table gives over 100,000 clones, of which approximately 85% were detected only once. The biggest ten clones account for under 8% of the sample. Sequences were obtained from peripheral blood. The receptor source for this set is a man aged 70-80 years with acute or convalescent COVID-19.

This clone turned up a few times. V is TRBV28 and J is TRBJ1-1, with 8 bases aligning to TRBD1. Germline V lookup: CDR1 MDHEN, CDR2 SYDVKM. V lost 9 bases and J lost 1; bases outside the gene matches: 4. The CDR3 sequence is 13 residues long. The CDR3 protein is CASKQGGNTEAFF. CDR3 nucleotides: TGTGCCAGTAAACAGGGGGGGAACACTGAAGCTTTCTTT.

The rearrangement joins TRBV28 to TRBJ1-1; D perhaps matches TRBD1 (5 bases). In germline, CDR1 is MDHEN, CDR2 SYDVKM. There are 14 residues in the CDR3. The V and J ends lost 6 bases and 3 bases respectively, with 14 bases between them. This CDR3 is CASRRGTRDTEAFF. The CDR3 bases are TGTGCCAGCAGACGCGGGACGAGGGACACTGAAGCTTTCTTT. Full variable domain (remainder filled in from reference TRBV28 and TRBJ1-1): DVKVTQSSRYLVKRTGEKVFLECVQDMDHENMFWYRQDPGLGLRLIYFSYDVKMKEKGDIPEGYSVSREKKERFSLILESASTNQTSMYLCASRRGTRDTEAFFGQGTRLTVV.

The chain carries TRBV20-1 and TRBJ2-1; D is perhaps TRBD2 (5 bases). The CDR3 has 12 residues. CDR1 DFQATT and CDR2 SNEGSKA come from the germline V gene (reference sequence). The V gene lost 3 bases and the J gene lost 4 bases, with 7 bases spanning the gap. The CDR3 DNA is TGCAGTGCTAGTCGGGAATACAATGAGCAGTTCTTC. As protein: CSASREYNEQFF.

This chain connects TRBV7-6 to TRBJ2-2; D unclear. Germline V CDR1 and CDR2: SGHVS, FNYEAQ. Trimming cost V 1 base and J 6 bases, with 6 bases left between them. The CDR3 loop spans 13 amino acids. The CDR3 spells CASSLGLSGELFF. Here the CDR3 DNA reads TGTGCCAGCAGCTTAGGCCTATCCGGGGAGCTGTTTTTT.

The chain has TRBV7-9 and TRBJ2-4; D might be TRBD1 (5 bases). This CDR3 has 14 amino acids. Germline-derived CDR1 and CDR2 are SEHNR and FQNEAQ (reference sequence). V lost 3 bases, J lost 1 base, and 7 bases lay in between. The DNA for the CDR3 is TGTGCCAGCAGCTTCCAGGGTGCCAAAAACATTCAGTACTTC. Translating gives CASSFQGAKNIQYF.

Written as DNA, the CDR3 is TGTGCCAGCAGGGGGGGGATTGGGAGTAACACTGAAGCTTTCTTT. Amino acids: CASRGGIGSNTEAFF. The rearrangement uses TRBV6-5 and TRBJ1-1; a possible D gene is TRBD1 (5 bases). The CDR3 is 15 residues long. Germline assignment: CDR1 MNHEY and CDR2 SVGAGI. V was shortened by 6 bases and J by 2 bases, with 16 bases between the two germline ends.

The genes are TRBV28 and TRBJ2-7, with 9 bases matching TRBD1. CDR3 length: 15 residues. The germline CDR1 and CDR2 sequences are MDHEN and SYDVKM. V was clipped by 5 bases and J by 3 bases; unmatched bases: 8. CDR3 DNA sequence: TGTGCCAGCAGTCGACTGGGACAGGGAAGCTACGAGCAGTACTTC. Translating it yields CASSRLGQGSYEQYF.

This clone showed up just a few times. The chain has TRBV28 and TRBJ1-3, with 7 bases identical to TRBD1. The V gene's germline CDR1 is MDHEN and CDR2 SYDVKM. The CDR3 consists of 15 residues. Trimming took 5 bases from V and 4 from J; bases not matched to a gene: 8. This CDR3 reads CASSPTTGVGNTIYF. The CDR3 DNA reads TGTGCCAGCAGTCCTACTACAGGGGTCGGAAACACCATATATTTT.

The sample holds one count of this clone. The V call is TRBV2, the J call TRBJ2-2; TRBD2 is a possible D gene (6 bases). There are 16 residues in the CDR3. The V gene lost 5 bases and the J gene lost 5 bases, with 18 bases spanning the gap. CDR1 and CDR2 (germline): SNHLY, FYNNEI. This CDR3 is CASSPPGLPGTGELFF. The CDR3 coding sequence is TGTGCCAGCAGTCCCCCGGGACTCCCGGGAACCGGGGAGCTGTTTTTT.